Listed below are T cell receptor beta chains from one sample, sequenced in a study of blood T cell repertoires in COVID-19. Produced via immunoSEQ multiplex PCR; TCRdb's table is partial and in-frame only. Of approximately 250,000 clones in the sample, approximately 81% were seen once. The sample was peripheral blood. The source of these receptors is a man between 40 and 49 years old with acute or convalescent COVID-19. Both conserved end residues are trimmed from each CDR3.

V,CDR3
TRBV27,ASSYPGNSPLH
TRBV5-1,ASSATFSGNTIY
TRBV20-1,SASGTSGGAVEQF
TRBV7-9,ASSPGALNTEAF
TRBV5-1,ASSLGQLETQY
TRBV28,ASSLVLAGGLSSYEQY
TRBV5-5,ASSWTGGFQQPQH
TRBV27,ASSLSAKGEHYGYT
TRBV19,ASSSRAGGLNTEAF
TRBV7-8,ASSLEWLATGELF
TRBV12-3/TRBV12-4,ASSLGQSYEQY
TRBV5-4,ASSFGSRGSITGELF
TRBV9,ASSVAPTSSYEQY
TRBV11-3,ASSLRPEGTQY
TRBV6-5,ASSYSQGIYEQY
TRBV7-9,ASRRAGGLSYT
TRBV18,ASSPIETGSGEKLF
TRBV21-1,ASSKSRVYNQPQH
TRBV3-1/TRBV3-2,ASRNRVPGELF
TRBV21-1,ASSKVPTGGYT
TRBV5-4,ASSLDTGELF
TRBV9,ASSVTGINSPLH
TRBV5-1,ASSLRGGARTDTQY
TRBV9,ASSVESSELNEQY
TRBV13,ASSLGLKGQGSEKLF
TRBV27,ASSFRPRGYGYT
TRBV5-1,ASMGRGSGGDYGYT
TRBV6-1,ASSEESGRGNSPLH
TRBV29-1,SVGSGGSGANVLT
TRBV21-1,ASNPDRLNTGELF
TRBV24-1,ATSDTGNEQF
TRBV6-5,ASSRQGAKGYT
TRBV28,ASRLTGGAGGYT
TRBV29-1,SVAPNNEQF
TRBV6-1,ASSERNTGDTGELF
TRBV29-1,SISRDLGRNTIY
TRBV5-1,ASSSGTGSSYEQY
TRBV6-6,ASSYVGSKETQY
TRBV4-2,ASSQEANTEAF
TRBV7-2,ASSYRGTNTEAF
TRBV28,ASSWGGYEQY
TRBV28,ASSAPGTVIGPQH
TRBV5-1,ASSLTSTVSYYEQY
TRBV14,ASSQEGPNLWDEQF
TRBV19,ASSRGQGRTEAF
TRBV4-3,ASSLRQGRNTEAF
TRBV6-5,AAARRRTNEKLF
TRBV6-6,ASSLGTKSTDTQY
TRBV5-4,ASSLAGRSQAPLH
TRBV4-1,ASSQGQDMNTEAF
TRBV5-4,ASSFALQGPGEQY
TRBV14,ASSPSTGYGVF
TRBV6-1,ATQRGGSEQF
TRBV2,ASRAGGGSYEQY